Shown below are 8 T cell receptor beta chains from a single sample sequenced in a study of blood T cell dynamics during melanoma immunotherapy (dated by TCRdb to 2018 to 2021). The time point tag for this specimen amounts to: week 3, after first cycle of checkpoint inhibitor. Library generation was performed with the immunoSEQ multiplex PCR assay. TCRdb limited this immuneACCESS table to in-frame rearrangements with V and J called. A share of clones is missing; checked studies link under half to unresolved V genes, and the rest is unexplained. Recorded for this sample are about 5,000 clones; roughly four fifths of them occurred a single time. Jointly, the top ten make up 10% of the sample. The source was blood, collected from a patient treated with checkpoint blockade. The receptors were sampled from a human donor with melanoma.

The V and J genes are TRBV7-6 and TRBJ1-1; D might be TRBD1 (5 bases). V was cut by 1 base and J by 0 bases, with 12 bases left in between. CDR1 is SGHVS and CDR2 is FNYEAQ in the germline V gene. CDR3 size: 16 residues. The CDR3 nucleotides are TGTGCCAGCAGCTTAGGAGCCAGGGTAATGAACACTGAAGCTTTCTTT. It is translated as CASSLGARVMNTEAFF.

The genes are TRBV9 and TRBJ1-1; weak D call: TRBD1 (6 bases). The CDR3 contains 14 residues. Germline V gives CDR1 SGDLS, CDR2 YYNGEE. Trimming cost V 4 bases and J 1 base, with 11 bases left between them. The CDR3 here is CASSPSQGNTEAFF. CDR3 coding DNA: TGTGCCAGCAGCCCGTCACAGGGGAACACTGAAGCTTTCTTT.

The V and J genes are TRBV6-6 and TRBJ2-7, with D perhaps given as TRBD1 or TRBD2 (5 bases each). The V end lost 1 base, the J end lost 4 bases, and 11 bases lay between the germline ends. CDR3 length: 14 amino acids. From germline, CDR1 is MNHNY and CDR2 SVGAGI (reference sequence). CDR3 in DNA: TGTGCCAGCAGTTACTGGGACCGCAGTTACGAGCAGTACTTC. The encoded protein is CASSYWDRSYEQYF.

J is TRBJ1-1 and V is TRBV6-1; D is uncertain. The CDR3 has 13 residues. V was trimmed by 8 bases and J by 7 bases, leaving 17 bases between them. Germline loops: CDR1 MNHNS, CDR2 SASEGT. The CDR3 DNA sequence: TGTGCCAGCCTAACAGTGGTGGATGGTGAAGCTTTCTTT. Translating it yields CASLTVVDGEAFF.

This clone was seen only a few times. The gene calls are TRBV27 and TRBJ1-5, with D unclear. The V gene's germline CDR1 is MNHEY and CDR2 SMNVEV (reference sequence). This CDR3 comprises 16 residues. V gave up 5 bases and J gave up 2 bases, with 16 bases separating them. CDR3 residues: CASSPDKVWGNQPQHF. The CDR3 DNA reads TGTGCCAGCAGTCCCGACAAGGTGTGGGGCAATCAGCCCCAGCATTTT.

The chain combines TRBV9 with TRBJ2-7, with 8 nucleotides matching TRBD1. Unmatched junction bases numbered 8, after V lost 3 bases and J lost 6 bases. There are 14 residues in the CDR3. Germline V CDR1 and CDR2: SGDLS, YYNGEE. This chain's CDR3 is CASSAQQGVGEQYF. CDR3 bases: TGTGCCAGCAGCGCCCAACAGGGGGTAGGCGAGCAGTACTTC.

This clone was observed once. The rearrangement uses TRBV30 and TRBJ1-1; a weak D match, TRBD1 (5 bases). Germline V gives CDR1 GTSNPN, CDR2 SVGIG (reference sequence). Between the trimmed V and J ends, which lost 0 bases and 4 bases, there was a span of 12 bases. The CDR3 is made up of 14 amino acids. The CDR3 DNA follows: TGTGCCTGGAGTGTTGTGCAGGGACGCACTGAAGCTTTCTTT. Residues: CAWSVVQGRTEAFF.

The chain links TRBV6-1 to TRBJ2-7, with D possibly TRBD1 on 7 matching bases. The CDR3 extends over 20 amino acids. Germline V CDR1 and CDR2: MNHNS, SASEGT. Trimming cost V 3 bases and J 3 bases, with 30 bases left between them. The CDR3 DNA reads as TGTGCCAGCAGTGATCTATCCCTGGGCGGGACAGCAATTAGATTCTACGAGCAGTACTTC. Translating it yields CASSDLSLGGTAIRFYEQYF.